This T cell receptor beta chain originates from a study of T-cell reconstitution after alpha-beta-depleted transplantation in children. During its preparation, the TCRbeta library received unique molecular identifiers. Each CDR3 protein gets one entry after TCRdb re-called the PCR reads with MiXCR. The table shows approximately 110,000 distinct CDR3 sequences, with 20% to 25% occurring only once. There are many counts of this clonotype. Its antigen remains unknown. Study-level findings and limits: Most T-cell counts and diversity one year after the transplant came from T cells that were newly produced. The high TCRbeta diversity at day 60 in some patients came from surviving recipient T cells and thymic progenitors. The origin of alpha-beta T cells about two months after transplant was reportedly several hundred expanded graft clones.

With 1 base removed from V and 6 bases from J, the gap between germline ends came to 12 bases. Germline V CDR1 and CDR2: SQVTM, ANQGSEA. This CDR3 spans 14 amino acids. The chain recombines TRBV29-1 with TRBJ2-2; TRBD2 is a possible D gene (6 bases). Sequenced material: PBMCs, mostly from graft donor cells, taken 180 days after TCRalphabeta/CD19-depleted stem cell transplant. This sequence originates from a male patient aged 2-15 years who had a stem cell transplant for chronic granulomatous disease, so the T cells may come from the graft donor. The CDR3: CSVEGRGLAGELFF. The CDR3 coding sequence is TGCAGCGTTGAAGGACGGGGACTGGCCGGGGAGCTGTTTTTT.